The present TCR beta chain was sequenced within a study of OX40 agonist ivuxolimab in advanced cancers. Study-wide results and caveats: Partial responders treated at 0.1-3.0 mg/kg exhibited clonal expansion among the lowest measured.

Between the trimmed V and J ends, which lost 8 bases and 7 bases, there was a span of 21 bases. Germline V gives CDR1 MGHRA, CDR2 YSYEKL. This CDR3 spans 15 amino acids. Concerning this clone itself: The antigen is unknown.

Patients who had autoimmune disease history or got systemic immunosuppression were left out. Using immunoSEQ multiplex PCR, the repertoire was profiled, and TCRdb retains in-frame clones only, with some absent. The sample contains about 22,000 clones, 84% of which appear only once. The rearrangement uses TRBV4-1 and TRBJ2-1; no definite D call. This specimen was CD4+ or CD8+ T cells sorted from blood, taken in a trial of the OX40 agonist ivuxolimab. This sequence was found in an adult with an advanced solid tumor such as melanoma, head and neck, liver or kidney cancer. The CDR3 reads CASLQVGGGLNEQFF. The CDR3 DNA reads TGCGCCAGCCTCCAAGTCGGCGGCGGATTGAATGAGCAGTTCTTC.